This T cell receptor beta chain was obtained from a study of T cell responses to AZD1222 COVID-19 vaccine (dated by TCRdb to the early 2020s). At the level of the whole study: AZD1222 recipients whose second dose came at about 4 weeks and those whose second dose came at about 12 weeks were combined into one group, since spike-specific TCR depth and breadth did not differ between the two schedules. TCR sequencing covered fewer than 250 trial participants: around 210 given two doses of AZD1222 and 26 given two doses of MenACWY control vaccine. Trial participants were enrolled by age into subgroups of 18-55, 56-69 and 70-plus years, and roughly 150, 30 and 60 TCR-sequenced participants, respectively, were included in these subgroups.

The time point label on this specimen signifies: baseline before first vaccination. The vaccinee samples were drawn from two UK trials, COV001 and COV002, one of which was a single-blind randomized controlled phase 2/3 trial testing AZD1222 (ChAdOx1 nCoV-19) in healthy adults. For TCRbeta chain sequencing, PBMC samples were collected from trial participants at day 0 and at day 28 after the second dose. The CDR3 regions of human TCRbeta chains were analyzed by immunosequencing. In the original analysis: TCRs in the repertoires were compared against a reference library of SARS-CoV-2-specific TCRs that had been generated with the MIRA antigen-specificity platform. Breadth was defined as the fraction of unique TCRs that were SARS-CoV-2-associated. Depth was defined as the fraction of total T cells that were SARS-CoV-2-associated. Using the MIRA data, each spike-specific TCR was mapped to the spike region that the TCR reacts to and placed in a CD4 or CD8 class. Log10-transformed breadth and depth values were compared by one-way ANOVA with Sidak's multiple comparisons tests. Entries here come from immuneACCESS through TCRdb and include only in-frame sequences with V and J called. Some clones fail to appear in such tables; in the studies checked, an unresolved V gene covers under half of the shortfall, and the cause of the remainder is unknown. Clone size and the V and J calls come from that table; the DNA yielded D and trimming. The table for this sample lists about 140,000 clones; just under 95% of them were counted only once. Of the sample, 1.1% to 1.5% falls within the top ten clones.

According to the germline V gene (reference sequence), CDR1 reads SEHNR and CDR2 reads FQNEAQ. V was cut back by 4 bases and J by 3 bases, leaving a gap of 16 bases between them. The CDR3, from cysteine to phenylalanine, totals 15 residues. Just the 45-base CDR3 DNA is kept, in frame starting at base 1. What the research found in general, with its limitations: Nearly half of unique spike-specific TCRs reportedly recognized epitopes outside regions mutated in the B.1.351 and B.1.1.7 variants. The vaccine-associated CD4 TCRs covered the entire spike protein, and the dominant responses fell in regions 160-218 and 743-854. Because no day 14 peak-response samples were available, repertoires were characterized only after the peak T cell response. Conclusions about previously exposed vaccinees are limited because only five to seven AZD1222 recipients were SARS-CoV-2 seropositive at baseline. After two AZD1222 doses, spike-specific TCR breadth and depth were significantly higher than at day 0 and than in MenACWY recipients. Participants were mostly white British, with more females than males. The authors suggested clonal diversity may have been underestimated. The 56-69-year group was small, and its depth increase did not reach significance, likely because of low power.

Comments on this clone: What this receptor recognizes is not known. No much larger clone exists at a distance of one base, and base qualities are not known.

This receptor was taken from an adult in good health. This sample comprised peripheral blood, obtained on day 0 of AZD1222 vaccination. The V and J genes are TRBV7-9 and TRBJ2-7; the D region possibly corresponds to TRBD1 (6 bases align). The sequence in DNA is TGTGCCAGCAGCTCCCCAGGGGAAGAGGGCTACGAGCAGTACTTC. Its amino acids are CASSSPGEEGYEQYF.